The clone carrying this TCR beta chain was detected a few times. Antigen specificity is unknown. This specimen comes from a study of cytotoxic CD8 clonotypes in ibrutinib-treated CLL. Genomic DNA in an amount of roughly 2 micrograms was extracted from cryopreserved PBMCs and used for the preparation of TCR beta libraries. The study, taken as a whole, reports: Clonality showed a rise at ibrutinib response that reversed toward baseline at progression.

Germline V gene lookup returns CDR1 SGHDN and CDR2 FVKESK. Trimming took 3 bases from V and 7 from J; bases not matched to a gene: 8. This CDR3 is 15 amino acids long. This table comes from immunoSEQ multiplex PCR, and its TCRdb copy is limited to in-frame clones, with some not included. In the table there are 300,000 to 400,000 clones, 67% of which are singletons. The chain has TRBV14 and TRBJ2-1; the match to TRBD1 covers 8 bases. The material sequenced was PBMCs, taken after 36 months of ibrutinib treatment. The source of this sequence is a human donor with chronic lymphocytic leukemia. CDR3 amino acids: CASSQIRGRGNEQFF. CDR3 bases: TGTGCCAGCAGCCAGATCAGGGGGCGCGGTAATGAGCAGTTCTTC.